A selection of T cell receptor beta chains follows, all from one sample in a study of blood T cell repertoires in COVID-19. The repertoire was sequenced with immunoSEQ multiplex PCR; TCRdb's copy has only in-frame clones and lacks some. The table has 250,000 to 350,000 clones, roughly nine tenths seen once. Sequenced input: PBMCs or T cells enriched from blood (not recorded which). The receptor set was obtained from a man in his fifties or sixties who had recovered from COVID-19. The CDR3 runs from the conserved cysteine through the conserved F or W. The order of the fields is clone size, D gene, J gene, V gene, CDR3 protein, CDR3 DNA. The D gene is left open where the match is weak. Only part of the rows carry a size: once, few, many, or a class if the clone is expanded.

NA	NA	TRBJ2-3	TRBV9	CASSAHIQTDTQYF	TGTGCCAGCAGCGCCCACATACAAACAGATACGCAGTATTTT
NA	NA	TRBJ2-1	TRBV15	CATSTARRGSTYNEQFF	TGTGCCACCAGCACCGCCCGTCGGGGGTCTACCTACAATGAGCAGTTCTTC
NA	TRBD2	TRBJ2-5	TRBV7-6	CASSYQRTSGTLETQYF	TGTGCCAGCAGCTATCAGAGGACTAGCGGGACGTTGGAGACCCAGTACTTC
NA	NA	TRBJ2-6	TRBV6-1	CASSETLSGANVLTF	TGTGCCAGCAGTGAAACGTTGAGCGGGGCCAACGTCCTGACTTTC
few	NA	TRBJ2-7	TRBV7-9	CASSLDPGVGRSYEQYF	TGTGCCAGCAGCTTGGACCCCGGGGTAGGGAGGAGCTACGAGCAGTACTTC
NA	TRBD2	TRBJ2-3	TRBV9	CASSGTSGGASHSTDTQYF	TGTGCCAGCAGCGGGACTAGCGGGGGGGCGAGTCATAGTACAGATACGCAGTATTTT
NA	TRBD1	TRBJ2-2	TRBV6-5	CASSPGQGNTGELFF	TGTGCCAGCAGTCCAGGACAGGGGAACACCGGGGAGCTGTTTTTT
NA	NA	TRBJ2-1	TRBV6-5	CASSYRWYNEQFF	TGTGCCAGCAGTTACCGGTGGTACAATGAGCAGTTCTTC
NA	NA	TRBJ1-1	TRBV7-8	CASSPRRGVISEAFF	TGTGCCAGCAGCCCACGGCGGGGAGTAATCTCTGAAGCTTTCTTT
NA	NA	TRBJ2-2	TRBV10-2	CASGGPRAGELFF	TGCGCCAGCGGCGGGCCCAGAGCCGGGGAGCTGTTTTTT
NA	TRBD1	TRBJ1-5	TRBV19	CASSMGGGTGGSRGNQPQHF	TGTGCCAGTAGTATGGGAGGCGGGACAGGGGGCTCTAGGGGCAATCAGCCCCAGCATTTT
NA	TRBD1	TRBJ1-1	TRBV23-1	CASFAGQGENTEAFF	TGCGCCAGTTTTGCGGGACAGGGAGAGAACACTGAAGCTTTCTTT
NA	TRBD1	TRBJ1-1	TRBV27	CASSLRQGRTEAFF	TGTGCCAGCAGTTTAAGACAGGGACGCACTGAAGCTTTCTTT
once	TRBD1	TRBJ1-2	TRBV7-9	CASSMTGGAGYTF	TGTGCCAGCAGCATGACAGGGGGCGCCGGCTACACCTTC
NA	TRBD1	TRBJ1-2	TRBV15	CATSRVGDRDYGYTF	TGTGCCACCAGCAGAGTTGGGGACAGGGACTATGGCTACACCTTC
once	TRBD1	TRBJ1-2	TRBV28	CASSLLGQGPGYTF	TGTGCCAGCAGTTTACTGGGACAGGGGCCTGGCTACACCTTC
NA	TRBD2	TRBJ2-5	TRBV24-1	CATSDSGLAKQETQYF	TGTGCCACCAGTGATTCGGGACTAGCGAAACAAGAGACCCAGTACTTC
NA	NA	TRBJ2-1	TRBV5-1	CASSLQGRNEQFF	TGCGCCAGCAGCCTACAGGGTCGGAATGAGCAGTTCTTC
once	NA	TRBJ1-1	TRBV3-1/TRBV3-2	CASSPYTEAFF	TGTGCCAGCAGCCCGTACACTGAAGCTTTCTTT
NA	NA	TRBJ2-3	TRBV7-9	CASSLGGVQADTQYF	TGTGCCAGCAGCTTAGGGGGGGTACAGGCAGATACGCAGTATTTT
NA	TRBD1	TRBJ2-1	TRBV4-2	CASSQGAGGALNEQFF	TGTGCCAGCAGCCAAGGTGCAGGGGGCGCGTTAAATGAGCAGTTCTTC
NA	TRBD1	TRBJ1-2	TRBV18	CASSPRDSEGYGYTF	TGTGCCAGCTCGCCCCGGGACAGTGAAGGGTATGGCTACACCTTC
NA	NA	TRBJ1-1	TRBV10-3	CAITPEQGNTEAFF	TGTGCCATCACGCCGGAACAGGGGAACACTGAAGCTTTCTTT
NA	TRBD2	TRBJ2-1	TRBV6-5	CASSYSGLTQFF	TGTGCCAGCAGTTACTCGGGACTAACACAGTTCTTC
NA	NA	TRBJ1-2	TRBV2	CASSPRLGDGGYTF	TGTGCCAGCAGCCCCAGGTTAGGGGATGGTGGCTACACCTTC
few	NA	TRBJ2-7	TRBV11-2	CASSFERRSYEQYF	TGTGCCAGCAGCTTCGAGAGGAGGTCCTACGAGCAGTACTTC
NA	NA	TRBJ1-1	TRBV7-9	CASSLPVEAFF	TGTGCCAGCAGCTTACCCGTTGAAGCTTTCTTT
NA	NA	TRBJ2-6	TRBV6-2/TRBV6-3	CASSYSVSGFNVLTF	TGTGCCAGCAGTTACTCGGTCAGCGGATTCAACGTCCTGACTTTC
NA	NA	TRBJ2-1	TRBV29-1	CSGKHSGNEQFF	TGCAGCGGGAAACATAGCGGCAATGAGCAGTTCTTC
NA	TRBD1	TRBJ1-1	TRBV5-1	CASRWAGQGSNTEAFF	TGCGCCAGCAGATGGGCGGGACAGGGGAGCAACACTGAAGCTTTCTTT
NA	NA	TRBJ1-1	TRBV5-1	CASSWSPSGNTEAFF	TGCGCCAGCAGCTGGTCCCCGAGCGGGAACACTGAAGCTTTCTTT